This T cell receptor (beta chain) came from a study of cytomegalovirus exposure and HLA in healthy donors. Findings of the study overall: Later work found that TCR association rates differed between HLA loci; DRB1 had the most and HLA-C the fewest.

As for this clone: What it binds is not known.

V was cut by 1 base and J by 3 bases, with 18 bases left in between. CDR3 size: 18 residues. CDR1 is LGHNA and CDR2 is YNFKEQ in the germline V gene. The PCR used 60 Vbeta and 13 Jbeta primers. The protocol was immunoSEQ multiplex PCR, while the TCRdb copy is restricted to in-frame clones and leaves out a portion. The data show over 120,000 clones, approximately 79% seen once. The sample consisted of PBMCs. The receptor was isolated from a man between 18 and 29 years old in good health and CMV-seropositive. The chain couples TRBV4-2 to TRBJ2-2; D perhaps matches TRBD1 (6 bases). Here the CDR3 DNA reads TGTGCCAGCAGCCAAGGGGGGCCGGGAAGTTTTTACACCGGGGAGCTGTTTTTT. This encodes CASSQGGPGSFYTGELFF.